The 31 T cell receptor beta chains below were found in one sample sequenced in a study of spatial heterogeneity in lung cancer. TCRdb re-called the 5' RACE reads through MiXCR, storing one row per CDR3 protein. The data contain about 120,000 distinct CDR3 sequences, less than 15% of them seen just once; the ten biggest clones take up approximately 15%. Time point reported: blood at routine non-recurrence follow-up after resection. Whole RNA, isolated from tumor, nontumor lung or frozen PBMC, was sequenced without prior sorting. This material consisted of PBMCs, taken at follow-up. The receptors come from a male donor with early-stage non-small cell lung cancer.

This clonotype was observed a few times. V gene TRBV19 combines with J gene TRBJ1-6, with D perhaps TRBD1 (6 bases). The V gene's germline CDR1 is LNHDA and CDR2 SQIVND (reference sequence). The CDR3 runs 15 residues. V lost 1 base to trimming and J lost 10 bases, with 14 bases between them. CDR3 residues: CASSIARQANSPLHF. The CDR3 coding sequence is TGTGCCAGTAGTATAGCCCGACAGGCTAACTCACCCCTCCACTTT.

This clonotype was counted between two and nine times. CDR3 nucleotides: TGCGCCAGCAGCCTTAGCGGGAGGACCGGGGAGCTGTTTTTT. Its translation: CASSLSGRTGELFF. This chain joins TRBV5-1 and TRBJ2-2; the match to TRBD2 covers 10 bases. This CDR3 contains 14 residues. V shed 4 bases, J shed 5 bases, and the junction held 2 bases outside the gene matches. Germline CDR1 SGHRS, CDR2 YFSETQ.

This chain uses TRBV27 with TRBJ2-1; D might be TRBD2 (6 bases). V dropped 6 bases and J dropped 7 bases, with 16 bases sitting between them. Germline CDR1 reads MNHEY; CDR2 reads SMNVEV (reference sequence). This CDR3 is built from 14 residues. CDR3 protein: CASRPVNGGNEQFF. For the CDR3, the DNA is TGTGCCAGCAGGCCGGTAAACGGGGGTAATGAGCAGTTCTTC.

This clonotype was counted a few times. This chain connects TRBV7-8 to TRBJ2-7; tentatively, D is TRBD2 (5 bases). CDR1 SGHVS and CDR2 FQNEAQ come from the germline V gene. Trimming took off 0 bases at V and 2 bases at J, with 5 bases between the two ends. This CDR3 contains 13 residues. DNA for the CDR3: TGTGCCAGCAGCTTAGCGGGAGCCTACGAGCAGTACTTC. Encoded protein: CASSLAGAYEQYF.

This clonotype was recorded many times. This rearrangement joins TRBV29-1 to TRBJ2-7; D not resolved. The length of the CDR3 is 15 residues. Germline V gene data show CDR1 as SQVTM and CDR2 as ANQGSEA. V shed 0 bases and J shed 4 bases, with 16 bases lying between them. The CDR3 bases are TGCAGCGTTGAAGATCCAAGGGTCATTGGGTACGAGCAGTACTTC. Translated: CSVEDPRVIGYEQYF.

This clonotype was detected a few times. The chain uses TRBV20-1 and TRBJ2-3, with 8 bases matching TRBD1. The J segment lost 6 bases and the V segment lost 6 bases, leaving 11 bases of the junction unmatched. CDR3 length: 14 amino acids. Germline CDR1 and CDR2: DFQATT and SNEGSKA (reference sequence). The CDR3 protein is CSAGQGSNSDTQYF. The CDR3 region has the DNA TGCAGTGCCGGACAGGGCTCCAACTCGGATACGCAGTATTTT.

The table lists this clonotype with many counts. The CDR3 here is CASSPDRGDSYNEQFF. For the CDR3, the DNA is TGCGCCAGCAGCCCAGACAGGGGGGACTCCTACAATGAGCAGTTCTTC. The chain has TRBV5-1 and TRBJ2-1, with TRBD1 identical over 9 bases. The CDR3 sequence is 16 residues long. The V gene's germline CDR1 is SGHRS and CDR2 YFSETQ. The V gene end was trimmed by 4 bases and the J gene end by 0 bases; junction bases not matched to a gene: 5.

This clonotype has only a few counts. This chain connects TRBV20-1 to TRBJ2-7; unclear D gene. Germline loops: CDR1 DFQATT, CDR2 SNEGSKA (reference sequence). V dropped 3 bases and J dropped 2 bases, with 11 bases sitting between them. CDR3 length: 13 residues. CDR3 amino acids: CSASTGLPYEQYF. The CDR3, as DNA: TGCAGTGCTAGTACTGGGTTGCCCTACGAGCAGTACTTC.

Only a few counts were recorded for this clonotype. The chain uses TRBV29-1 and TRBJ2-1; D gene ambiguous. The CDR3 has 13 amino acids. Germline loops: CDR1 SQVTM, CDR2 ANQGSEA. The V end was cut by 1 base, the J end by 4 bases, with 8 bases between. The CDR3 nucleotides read TGCAGCGTTGAAGGGCTACAATACAATGAGCAGTTCTTC. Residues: CSVEGLQYNEQFF.

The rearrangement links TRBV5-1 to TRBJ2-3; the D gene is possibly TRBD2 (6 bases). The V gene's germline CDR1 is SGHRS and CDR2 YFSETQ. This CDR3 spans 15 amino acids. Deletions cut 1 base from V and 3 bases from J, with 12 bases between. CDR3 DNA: TGCGCCAGCAGCTTGACGTCTCTAGCGACAGATACGCAGTATTTT. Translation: CASSLTSLATDTQYF. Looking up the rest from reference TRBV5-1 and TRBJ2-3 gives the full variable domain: KAGVTQTPRYLIKTRGQQVTLSCSPISGHRSVSWYQQTPGQGLQFLFEYFSETQRNKGNFPGRFSGRQFSNSRSEMNVSTLELGDSALYLCASSLTSLATDTQYFGPGTRLTVL.

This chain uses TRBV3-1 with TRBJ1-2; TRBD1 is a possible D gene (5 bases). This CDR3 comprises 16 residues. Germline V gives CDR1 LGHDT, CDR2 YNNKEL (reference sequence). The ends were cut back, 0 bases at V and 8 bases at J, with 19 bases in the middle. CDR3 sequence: CASSQEIWSGFRGYTF. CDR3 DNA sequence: TGTGCCAGCAGCCAAGAAATTTGGTCAGGGTTTCGAGGCTACACCTTC.

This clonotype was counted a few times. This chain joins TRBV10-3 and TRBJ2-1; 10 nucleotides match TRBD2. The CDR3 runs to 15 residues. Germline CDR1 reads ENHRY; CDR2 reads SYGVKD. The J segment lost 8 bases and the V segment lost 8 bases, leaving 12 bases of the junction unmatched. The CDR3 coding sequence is TGTGCCATCGGGACTAGCGACTTTGGGCAGGATGAGCAGTTCTTC. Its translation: CAIGTSDFGQDEQFF.

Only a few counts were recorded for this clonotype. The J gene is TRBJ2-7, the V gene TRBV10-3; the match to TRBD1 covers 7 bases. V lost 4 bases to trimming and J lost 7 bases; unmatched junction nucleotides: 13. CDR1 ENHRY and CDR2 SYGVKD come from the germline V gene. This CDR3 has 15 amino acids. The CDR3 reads CAISVPTGTLREQYF. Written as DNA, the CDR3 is TGTGCCATCAGTGTCCCGACAGGGACCTTACGGGAGCAGTACTTC.

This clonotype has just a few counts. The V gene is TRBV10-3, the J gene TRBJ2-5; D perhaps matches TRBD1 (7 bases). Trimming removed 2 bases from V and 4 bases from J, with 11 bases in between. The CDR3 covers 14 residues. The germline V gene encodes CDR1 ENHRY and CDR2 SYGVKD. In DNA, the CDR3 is TGTGCCATCAGTGAGGGAGGGGGCTCAGAGACCCAGTACTTC. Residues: CAISEGGGSETQYF.

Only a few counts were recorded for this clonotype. Here the CDR3 DNA reads TGTGCCAGCAGCCCTAGATCCGGGACAGTGAACACTGAAGCTTTCTTT. It codes for CASSPRSGTVNTEAFF. The V and J genes are TRBV9 and TRBJ1-1; 7 nucleotides align to TRBD1. This CDR3 contains 16 residues. Germline V gene data show CDR1 as SGDLS and CDR2 as YYNGEE. V shed 4 bases and J 0 bases; nucleotides not matched to a gene: 9.

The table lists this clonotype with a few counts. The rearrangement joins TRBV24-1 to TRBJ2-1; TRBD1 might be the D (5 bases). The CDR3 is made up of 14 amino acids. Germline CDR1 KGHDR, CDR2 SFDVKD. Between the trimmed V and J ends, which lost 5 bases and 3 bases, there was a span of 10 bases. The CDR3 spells CATSGQGVYNEQFF. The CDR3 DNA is TGTGCCACCAGTGGGCAGGGCGTCTACAATGAGCAGTTCTTC.

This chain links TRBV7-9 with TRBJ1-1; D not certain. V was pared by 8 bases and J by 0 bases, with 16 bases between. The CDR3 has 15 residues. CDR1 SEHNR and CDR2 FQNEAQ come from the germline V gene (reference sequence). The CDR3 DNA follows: TGTGCCAGCCGCGGGTCACGGCAGCTGAACACTGAAGCTTTCTTT. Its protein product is CASRGSRQLNTEAFF.

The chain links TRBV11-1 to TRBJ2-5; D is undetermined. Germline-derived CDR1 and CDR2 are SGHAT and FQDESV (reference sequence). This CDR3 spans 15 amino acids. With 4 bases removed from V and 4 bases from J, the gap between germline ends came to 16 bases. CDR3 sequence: CASSSGPRLRETQYF. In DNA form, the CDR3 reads TGTGCCAGCAGCTCCGGACCTCGCCTTAGAGAGACCCAGTACTTC. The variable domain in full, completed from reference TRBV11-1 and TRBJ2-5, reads EAEVAQSPRYKITEKSQAVAFWCDPISGHATLYWYRQILGQGPELLVQFQDESVVDDSQLPKDRFSAERLKGVDSTLKIQPAELGDSAMYLCASSSGPRLRETQYFGPGTRLLVL.

The CDR3 is CASSYSGSQPQHF. CDR3 coding DNA: TGTGCCAGCAGTTACTCAGGTTCTCAGCCCCAGCATTTT. The chain is built from TRBV6-5 and TRBJ1-5; D gene uncertain. Trimming cost V 0 bases and J 6 bases, with 6 bases left between them. Germline lookup yields CDR1 MNHEY and CDR2 SVGAGI. CDR3 length: 13 amino acids.

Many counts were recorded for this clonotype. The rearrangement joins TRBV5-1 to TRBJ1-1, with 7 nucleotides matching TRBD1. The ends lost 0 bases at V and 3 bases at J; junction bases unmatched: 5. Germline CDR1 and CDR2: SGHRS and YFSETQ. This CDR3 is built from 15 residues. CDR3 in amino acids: CASSLDGDSYTEAFF. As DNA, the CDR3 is TGCGCCAGCAGCTTGGACGGGGACAGCTACACTGAAGCTTTCTTT.

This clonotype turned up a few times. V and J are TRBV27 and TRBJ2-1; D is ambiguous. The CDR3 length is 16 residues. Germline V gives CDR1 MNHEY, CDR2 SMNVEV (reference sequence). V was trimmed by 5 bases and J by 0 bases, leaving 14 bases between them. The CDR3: CASSPPWVSSYNEQFF. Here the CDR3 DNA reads TGTGCCAGCAGTCCCCCCTGGGTCAGCTCCTACAATGAGCAGTTCTTC.

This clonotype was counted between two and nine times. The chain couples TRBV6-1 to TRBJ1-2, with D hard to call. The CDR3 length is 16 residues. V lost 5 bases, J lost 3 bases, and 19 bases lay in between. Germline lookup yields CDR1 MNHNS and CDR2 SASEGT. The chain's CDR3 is CASSPWSNRLDYGYTF. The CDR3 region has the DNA TGTGCCAGCAGTCCCTGGTCGAACCGCCTGGACTATGGCTACACCTTC.

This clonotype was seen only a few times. CDR3 residues: CASSYLLGPDTQYF. The CDR3 DNA sequence: TGTGCCAGCAGTTACTTACTGGGTCCAGATACGCAGTATTTT. The V call is TRBV6-2 or TRBV6-3, the J call TRBJ2-3; no clear D. The CDR3 extends over 14 amino acids. CDR1 and CDR2 (germline): MNHEY, SVGEGT. V shed 1 base and J shed 4 bases, with 9 bases lying between them.

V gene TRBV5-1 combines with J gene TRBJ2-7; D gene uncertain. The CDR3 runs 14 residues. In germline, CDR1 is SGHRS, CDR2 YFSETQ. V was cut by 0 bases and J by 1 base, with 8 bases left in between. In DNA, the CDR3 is TGCGCCAGCAGCTTGGAGGCCAGTTCCTACGAGCAGTACTTC. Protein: CASSLEASSYEQYF.

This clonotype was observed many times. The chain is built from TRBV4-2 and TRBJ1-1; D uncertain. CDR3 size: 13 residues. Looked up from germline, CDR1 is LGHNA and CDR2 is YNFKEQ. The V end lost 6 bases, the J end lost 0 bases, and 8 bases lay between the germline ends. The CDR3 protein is CASRATMNTEAFF. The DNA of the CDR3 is TGTGCCAGCAGGGCCACCATGAACACTGAAGCTTTCTTT.

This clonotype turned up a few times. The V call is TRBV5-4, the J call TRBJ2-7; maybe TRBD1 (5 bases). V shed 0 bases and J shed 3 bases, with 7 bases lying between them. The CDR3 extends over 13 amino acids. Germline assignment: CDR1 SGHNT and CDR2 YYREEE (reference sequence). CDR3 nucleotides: TGTGCCAGCAGCTTGGAAGGGGACTACGAGCAGTACTTC. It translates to CASSLEGDYEQYF.

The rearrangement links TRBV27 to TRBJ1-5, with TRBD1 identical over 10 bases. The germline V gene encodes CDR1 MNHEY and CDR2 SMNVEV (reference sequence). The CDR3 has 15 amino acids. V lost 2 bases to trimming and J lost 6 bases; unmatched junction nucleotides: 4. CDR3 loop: CASSLGGQGLQPQHF. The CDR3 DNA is TGTGCCAGCAGTTTAGGGGGACAGGGGCTTCAGCCCCAGCATTTT.

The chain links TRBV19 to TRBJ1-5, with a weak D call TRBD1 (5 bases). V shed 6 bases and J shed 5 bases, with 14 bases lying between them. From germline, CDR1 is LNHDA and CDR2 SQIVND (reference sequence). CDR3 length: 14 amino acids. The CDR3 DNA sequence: TGTGCCAGTAGGGGATGGCAGGGTCATCAGCCCCAGCATTTT. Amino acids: CASRGWQGHQPQHF.

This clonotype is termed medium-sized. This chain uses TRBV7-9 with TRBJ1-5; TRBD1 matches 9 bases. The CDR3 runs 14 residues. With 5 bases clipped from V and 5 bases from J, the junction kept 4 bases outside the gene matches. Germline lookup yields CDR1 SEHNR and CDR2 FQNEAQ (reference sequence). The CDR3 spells CASSPGTGHQPQHF. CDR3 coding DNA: TGTGCCAGCAGCCCCGGGACAGGGCATCAGCCCCAGCATTTT.

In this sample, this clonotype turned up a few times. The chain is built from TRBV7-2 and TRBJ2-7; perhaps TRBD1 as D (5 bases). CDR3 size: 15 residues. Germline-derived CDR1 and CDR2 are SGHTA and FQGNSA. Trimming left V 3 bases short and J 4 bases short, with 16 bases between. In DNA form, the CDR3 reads TGTGCCAGCAGCTTGGGCAGGGTCTATGGTTACGAGCAGTACTTC. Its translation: CASSLGRVYGYEQYF.

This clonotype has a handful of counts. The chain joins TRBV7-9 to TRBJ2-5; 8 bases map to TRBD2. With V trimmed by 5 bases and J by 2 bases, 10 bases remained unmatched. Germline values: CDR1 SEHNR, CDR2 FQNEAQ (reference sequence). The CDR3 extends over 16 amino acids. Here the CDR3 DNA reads TGTGCCAGCAGCCCGCGGGGTAGCGGGAATCAAGAGACCCAGTACTTC. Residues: CASSPRGSGNQETQYF.